The T cell receptor beta chain under discussion was sequenced for a study of blood T cell repertoires in COVID-19. The CDR3 is 15 amino acids. The germline V gene has CDR1 KGHSH and CDR2 LQKENI. Trimming at V came to 6 bases and at J to 10 bases, leaving 12 bases not matched to a gene. Per the authors' pipeline: Amplified reference gene primers provided the basis for estimating nucleated cell counts. Method: immunoSEQ multiplex PCR; TCRdb's copy keeps in-frame clones and lacks some. That table is the source of V, J and clone size, and D and trimming were worked out from the DNA. The sample consists of tens of thousands of clones, 70% to 80% of them appearing once.

What was sequenced was peripheral blood. The clonotype originates from a human donor in a cohort sampled during active COVID-19. The V and J genes are TRBV18 and TRBJ1-6, with 7 bases aligning to TRBD1. The CDR3 DNA reads TGTGCCAGCTCCACCTCGGGGACAGAGCGATCACCCCTCCACTTT. Encoded protein: CASSTSGTERSPLHF.